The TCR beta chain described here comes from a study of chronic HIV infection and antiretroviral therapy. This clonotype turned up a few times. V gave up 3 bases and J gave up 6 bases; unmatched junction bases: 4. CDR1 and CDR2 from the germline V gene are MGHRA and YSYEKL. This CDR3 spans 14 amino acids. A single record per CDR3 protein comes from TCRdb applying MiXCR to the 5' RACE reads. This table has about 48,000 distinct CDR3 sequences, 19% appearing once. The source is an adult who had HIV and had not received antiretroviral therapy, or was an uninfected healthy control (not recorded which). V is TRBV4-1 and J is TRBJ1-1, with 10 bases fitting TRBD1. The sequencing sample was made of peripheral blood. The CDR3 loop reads CASSQRTGGPEAFF. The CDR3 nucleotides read TGCGCCAGCAGCCAGAGGACAGGGGGACCTGAAGCTTTCTTT.